The next 10 T cell receptor beta chains were all read from a single sample in a study of CD8 T cells in ankylosing spondylitis. TCRdb processed the 5' RACE reads anew with MiXCR; each CDR3 protein has one entry. The repertoire holds 200,000 to 250,000 distinct CDR3 sequences, with over 9.5% as singletons. The sample comprised blood, either unsorted or a sorted T cell fraction (not recorded which). The source is a male donor with ankylosing spondylitis or in good health (not recorded which).

The chain joins TRBV20-1 to TRBJ2-7; 7 bases are shared with TRBD1. Germline values: CDR1 DFQATT, CDR2 SNEGSKA (reference sequence). V shed 6 bases, J shed 0 bases, and the junction held 2 bases outside the gene matches. The CDR3 consists of 12 residues. This CDR3 reads CSAGDSSYEQYF. CDR3 sequence (DNA): TGCAGTGCCGGGGACAGCTCCTACGAGCAGTACTTC.

The chain employs TRBV20-1 and TRBJ2-3; no clear D. The CDR3 is 14 residues long. V gave up 0 bases and J gave up 6 bases, with 13 bases separating them. The V gene's germline CDR1 is DFQATT and CDR2 SNEGSKA (reference sequence). The CDR3 spells CSARDPANGDTQYF. CDR3 nucleotides: TGCAGTGCTAGAGATCCGGCCAACGGGGATACGCAGTATTTT.

This clonotype was recorded many times. The chain couples TRBV20-1 to TRBJ1-1, with 7 bases fitting TRBD1. The CDR3 is 18 amino acids. V lost 2 bases, J lost 6 bases, and 21 bases stayed unmatched. Germline V gene lookup returns CDR1 DFQATT and CDR2 SNEGSKA (reference sequence). The CDR3 is CSARKAGTVSNTGAEAFF. The DNA of the CDR3 is TGCAGTGCTAGAAAAGCCGGGACAGTGAGTAACACGGGCGCTGAAGCTTTCTTT.

Many counts were recorded for this clonotype. This chain uses TRBV21-1 with TRBJ2-1; the table's D call TRBD2 went unverified against the DNA. TRBV21-1 is shown as a pseudogene. The CDR3 sequence is 16 residues long. The CDR3 nucleotides read TGTGCCAGCAGAATCCGACTAGCGGGGGGGTACAATGAGCAGTTCTTC. Its translation is CASRIRLAGGYNEQFF.

Many counts were recorded for this clonotype. The CDR3 sequence: CASSPQGKAGTGELFF. In DNA form, the CDR3 reads TGTGCCAGCAGTCCGCAGGGCAAGGCCGGCACCGGGGAGCTGTTTTTT. The rearrangement links TRBV28 to TRBJ2-2; the D gene is possibly TRBD1 (5 bases). The CDR3 loop spans 16 amino acids. The germline V and J ends were trimmed by 5 bases and 4 bases, with 17 bases remaining between them. Per germline, CDR1 MDHEN and CDR2 SYDVKM.

Many counts were recorded for this clonotype. This chain connects TRBV9 to TRBJ2-1, with 10 bases lining up with TRBD2. The J segment lost 9 bases and the V segment lost 0 bases, leaving 6 bases of the junction unmatched. The germline CDR1 and CDR2 sequences are SGDLS and YYNGEE. The length of the CDR3 is 15 residues. The CDR3 protein is CASSVVSGGDPEQFF. The CDR3 DNA sequence: TGTGCCAGCAGCGTAGTGAGCGGGGGGGATCCTGAGCAGTTCTTC.

This clonotype showed up many times. V and J are TRBV20-1 and TRBJ2-7; D may be TRBD1 or TRBD2 (5 bases each). This CDR3 spans 15 amino acids. Germline V lookup: CDR1 DFQATT, CDR2 SNEGSKA (reference sequence). V lost 5 bases and J 5 bases, leaving 22 bases between the germline ends. The DNA for the CDR3 is TGCAGTGCTGATGCGACAGAGGGGAAAGGGGACGAGCAGTACTTC. It encodes CSADATEGKGDEQYF.

This clonotype was counted many times. DNA for the CDR3: TGCAGCGTTGAAACAGGTGTCCGCTCTGGGGCCAACGTCCTGACTTTC. Translating gives CSVETGVRSGANVLTF. The V call is TRBV29-1, the J call TRBJ2-6; D perhaps matches TRBD1 (5 bases). Trimming removed 2 bases at V and 0 bases at J, with 11 bases between. CDR3 size: 16 residues. Germline CDR1 reads SQVTM; CDR2 reads ANQGSEA.

This clonotype was seen ten or more times. The chain carries TRBV6-5 and TRBJ1-6, with D perhaps TRBD1 (6 bases). Deletions cut 0 bases from V and 11 bases from J, with 20 bases between. Germline-derived CDR1 and CDR2 are MNHEY and SVGAGI. This CDR3 has 17 residues. The CDR3 region has the DNA TGTGCCAGCAGTTACTCTTCCCCAGGGGTGGATTTTACACCCCTCCACTTT. This translates into CASSYSSPGVDFTPLHF.

In this sample, this clonotype turned up once. The chain uses TRBV2 and TRBJ1-5, with D possibly matching TRBD1 (6 bases). Per the germline V gene, CDR1 is SNHLY and CDR2 is FYNNEI. The length of the CDR3 is 15 residues. Deletions cut 6 bases from V and 0 bases from J, with 12 bases between. CDR3 amino acids: CASREQQGSNQPQHF. As DNA, the CDR3 is TGTGCCAGCAGGGAGCAACAGGGTAGCAATCAGCCCCAGCATTTT. Supplemented by reference TRBV2 and TRBJ1-5, the full variable domain reads EPEVTQTPSHQVTQMGQEVILRCVPISNHLYFYWYRQILGQKVEFLVSFYNNEISEKSEIFDDQFSVERPDGSNFTLKIRSTKLEDSAMYFCASREQQGSNQPQHFGDGTRLSIL.